This TCR beta chain was identified in a study of cytomegalovirus exposure and HLA in healthy donors. The PCR had 60 Vbeta and 13 Jbeta primers. TCRdb's copy holds only in-frame clones and misses some; the assay was immunoSEQ multiplex PCR. The sample shows 210,000 or so clones, less than 85% of them seen only once. Germline V gene data show CDR1 as SNHLY and CDR2 as FYNNEI. The V and J ends lost 4 bases and 7 bases respectively, with 11 bases between them. CDR3 length equals 14 residues. The rearrangement joins TRBV2 to TRBJ1-6; D uncertain. This clonotype was sampled from a girl aged 2 to 10 in good health and CMV-seronegative. Input material: PBMCs. The CDR3 reads CASSADTSNSPLHF. The CDR3 DNA reads TGTGCCAGCAGTGCCGACACTTCGAATTCACCCCTCCACTTT. Full variable domain (missing parts from reference TRBV2 and TRBJ1-6): EPEVTQTPSHQVTQMGQEVILRCVPISNHLYFYWYRQILGQKVEFLVSFYNNEISEKSEIFDDQFSVERPDGSNFTLKIRSTKLEDSAMYFCASSADTSNSPLHFGNGTRLTVT.